Each of the 13 T cell receptor beta chains below was sequenced from the same sample in a study of human T cells and chemical hapten exposure. TCRdb fed the RACE reads into MiXCR, producing one record per CDR3 protein. In the table there are around 56,000 distinct CDR3 sequences, around 10% of which are singletons. Regarding time point: pre-sensitization, week 0. Documented treatment: therapeutic diphenylcyclopropenone sensitization with weekly scalp DPC. This sample comprised whole blood, obtained in connection with sensitization to the hapten diphenylcyclopropenone (DPC). These TCRs come from a man aged 35 to 55 with alopecia areata. Some clones in this sample may be carry-over from other donors' samples.

With regard to this clonotype: This clone may be a read error of a much larger clone one base away. Since no conserved phenylalanine or tryptophan closes the CDR3, a read error is the likely cause. The rearrangement links TRBV2 to TRBJ2-7; D gene uncertain. The CDR3 totals 14 residues. CDR1 and CDR2 (germline): SNHLY, FYNNEI. Trimming took off 5 bases at V and 0 bases at J, with 11 bases between the two ends. The CDR3 region is CASSLSETSYEQYS. The CDR3 nucleotides are TGTGCCAGCAGTCTATCAGAAACCTCCTACGAGCAGTACTCC.

Many counts were recorded for this clonotype. The genes are TRBV5-1 and TRBJ2-1; D is ambiguous. Trimming stripped 2 bases from V and 6 bases from J, with 6 bases between. The germline V gene has CDR1 SGHRS and CDR2 YFSETQ. The CDR3 loop spans 12 amino acids. The CDR3 here is CASSFLGNEQFF. Here the CDR3 DNA reads TGCGCCAGCAGCTTCCTAGGCAATGAGCAGTTCTTC.

This clonotype showed up many times. The CDR3 reads CASSFRPGAHQPQHF. In DNA form, the CDR3 reads TGTGCCAGCAGTTTCCGTCCAGGGGCACATCAGCCCCAGCATTTT. J is TRBJ1-5 and V is TRBV28; D possibly corresponds to TRBD1 (6 bases). Trimming took off 3 bases at V and 5 bases at J, with 14 bases between the two ends. CDR1 is MDHEN, CDR2 SYDVKM, per germline. The CDR3 consists of 15 residues.

This clonotype came up many times. This sequence joins TRBV28 and TRBJ1-4, with no clear D. Trimming removed 6 bases at V and 14 bases at J, with 16 bases between. Germline V CDR1 and CDR2: MDHEN, SYDVKM. The CDR3 totals 12 residues. The CDR3 here is CASSALPTLLFF. The CDR3 region has the DNA TGTGCCAGCAGCGCACTCCCTACGTTGCTGTTTTTT.

In this sample, this clonotype turned up a few times. The rearrangement joins TRBV25-1 to TRBJ1-1; D may be TRBD1 (5 bases). Germline CDR1 reads MGHDK; CDR2 reads SYGVNS. The length of the CDR3 is 14 residues. CDR3 amino acids: CASRGPTVVTEAFF. In DNA form, the CDR3 reads TGTGCAAGCCGGGGCCCGACAGTTGTCACTGAAGCTTTCTTT.

In this sample, this clonotype turned up many times. V is TRBV20-1 and J is TRBJ2-1; 8 nucleotides match TRBD2. Germline trimming cut 4 bases from V and 6 bases from J; bases unmatched to any gene: 5. Germline CDR1 DFQATT, CDR2 SNEGSKA (reference sequence). The CDR3 loop spans 13 amino acids. The CDR3 loop is CSATGGAGNEQFF. Written as DNA, the CDR3 is TGCAGTGCTACGGGGGGGGCAGGCAATGAGCAGTTCTTC.

The V and J genes are TRBV3-2 and TRBJ1-1. TRBV3-2 is a pseudogene locus. This CDR3 is 16 amino acids long. The CDR3 sequence: CASSQAAARRGTEAFF. The CDR3, as DNA: TGTGCCAGCAGCCAAGCTGCCGCCCGGAGGGGCACTGAAGCTTTCTTT.

This clonotype was found a few times. The CDR3 spells CASSQGIAGYTF. CDR3 coding DNA: TGTGCCAGCAGCCAAGGGATCGCTGGCTACACCTTC. The V gene is TRBV3-1, the J gene TRBJ1-2; no firm D call. This CDR3 spans 12 amino acids. Trimming left V 1 base short and J 7 bases short, with 7 bases between. In germline, CDR1 is LGHDT, CDR2 YNNKEL (reference sequence).

As for this clonotype: Lacking the conserved final phenylalanine or tryptophan, this CDR3 likely reflects a read error. CDR3 nucleotides: TGTGCCAGCAGCCCCACAACCGGGAACATTCAGTACCTC. This sequence encodes CASSPTTGNIQYL. The chain employs TRBV9 and TRBJ2-4, with D hard to call. The CDR3 is 13 amino acids. V lost 4 bases and J lost 7, with 12 bases in between. Germline CDR1 reads SGDLS; CDR2 reads YYNGEE.

Turning to this clonotype: A much bigger clone sits one base away, suggesting this may be a read error. V gene TRBV6-5 combines with J gene TRBJ1-2; D may be TRBD1 (6 bases). Germline V gene sequence: CDR1 MNHEY, CDR2 SVGAGI. CDR3 length: 13 amino acids. The CDR3 protein is CASSYGQNFGYTF. The CDR3 nucleotides are TGTGCCAGCAGTTACGGACAGAACTTTGGCTACACCTTC.

This clonotype showed up many times. This chain connects TRBV20-1 to TRBJ1-1, with 12 bases lining up with TRBD1. V shed 5 bases and J 0 bases; nucleotides not matched to a gene: 7. Germline CDR1 DFQATT, CDR2 SNEGSKA (reference sequence). There are 16 residues in the CDR3. The chain's CDR3 is CSAPPGQGALNTEAFF. The DNA for the CDR3 is TGCAGTGCTCCTCCGGGACAGGGGGCATTGAACACTGAAGCTTTCTTT.

This clonotype has ten or more counts. V gene TRBV5-4 combines with J gene TRBJ2-1; 10 positions match TRBD2. The CDR3 extends over 15 amino acids. Germline V gives CDR1 SGHNT, CDR2 YYREEE (reference sequence). Trimming took 5 bases from V and 4 from J; bases not matched to a gene: 6. CDR3 DNA sequence: TGTGCCAGCAGTCTGGGACTAGCGAATTACAATGAGCAGTTCTTC. This codes for CASSLGLANYNEQFF. The full variable domain, in which reference TRBV5-4 and TRBJ2-1 provide the parts outside the CDR3, is ETGVTQSPTHLIKTRGQQVTLRCSSQSGHNTVSWYQQALGQGPQFIFQYYREEENGRGNFPPRFSGLQFPNYSSELNVNALELDDSALYLCASSLGLANYNEQFFGPGTRLTVL.

The sample holds many counts of this clonotype. The rearrangement uses TRBV10-3 and TRBJ2-5; D is unresolved. With 4 bases removed from V and 7 bases from J, the gap between germline ends came to 4 bases. This CDR3 comprises 10 residues. Germline V gives CDR1 ENHRY, CDR2 SYGVKD. The CDR3 DNA reads as TGTGCCATCAGTGTACGGACCCAGTACTTC. Protein sequence: CAISVRTQYF.